This TCR beta chain originates from a study of blood T cells in healthy people across ages. Then a second PCR, running roughly 6 to 12 cycles, was carried out with a sample-barcoded 5' primer and a J-beta primer mix. In TCRdb, the 5' RACE reads were re-called with MiXCR into one record per CDR3 protein. The repertoire consists of about 1 million distinct CDR3 sequences, with 35% to 55% occurring once and the leading ten covering approximately 20%. Whole-study results and caveats: PBMC samples, being unsorted, prevented any conclusive comparison of naive and antigen-experienced cells. Naive CD4+ cell counts and diversity both ran higher in long-lived than in aged donors.

V lost 6 bases and J 3 bases, leaving 15 bases between the germline ends. Looked up from germline, CDR1 is MNHEY and CDR2 is SVGEGT. This CDR3 contains 15 residues. This clonotype has just a few counts. Its antigen is undetermined. The V gene is TRBV6-2 or TRBV6-3, the J gene TRBJ2-4; possibly TRBD2 for D (5 bases). Sample: blood. The receptor's source is a woman aged 55-70 years in good health. The CDR3 DNA reads as TGTGCCAGCAGGGAGCCTCGGGGTGGCAAAAACATTCAGTACTTC. This sequence encodes CASREPRGGKNIQYF.